One sample yielded the 30 T cell receptor beta chains listed below, sequenced in a study of blood T cell repertoires in COVID-19. Some clones are missing from TCRdb's copy, which holds only in-frame ones; the method was immunoSEQ multiplex PCR. Altogether hundreds of thousands of clones are present, 75% to 85% being singletons, with the ten largest covering around 1.3%. The sequenced sample consisted of peripheral blood. These TCRs come from a woman aged 25 to 39 with COVID-19, enrolled during active disease.

The chain links TRBV6-1 to TRBJ2-1, with D perhaps TRBD1 (5 bases). The ends were cut back, 2 bases at V and 0 bases at J, with 11 bases in the middle. Germline values: CDR1 MNHNS, CDR2 SASEGT. This CDR3 spans 16 amino acids. The CDR3 here is CASSELPDSSYNEQFF. In DNA form, the CDR3 reads TGTGCCAGCAGTGAATTGCCCGACAGCTCCTACAATGAGCAGTTCTTC.

The genes are TRBV6-6 and TRBJ2-1; D might be TRBD2 (5 bases). The CDR3 loop spans 12 amino acids. Germline V lookup: CDR1 MNHNY, CDR2 SVGAGI (reference sequence). V lost 0 bases to trimming and J lost 10 bases, with 7 bases between them. DNA for the CDR3: TGTGCCAGCAGTTACTCGAAGCGGGAGCAGTTCTTC. This gives the protein CASSYSKREQFF.

This clone was counted once. The chain employs TRBV7-9 and TRBJ1-1; D call uncertain. This CDR3 has 15 residues. The V and J ends lost 3 bases and 0 bases respectively, with 11 bases between them. The germline V gene has CDR1 SEHNR and CDR2 FQNEAQ (reference sequence). The CDR3, as DNA: TGTGCCAGCAGCTTGCGGGTGGTTTTGAACACTGAAGCTTTCTTT. Amino acids: CASSLRVVLNTEAFF.

This clone was seen a few times. This sequence joins TRBV7-9 and TRBJ2-7; D possibly corresponds to TRBD2 (7 bases). V was trimmed by 3 bases and J by 3 bases, leaving 18 bases between them. This CDR3 is built from 16 residues. CDR1 SEHNR and CDR2 FQNEAQ come from the germline V gene (reference sequence). CDR3 sequence reads: CASSFGQGGRGYEQYF. CDR3 bases: TGTGCCAGCAGCTTCGGCCAAGGGGGGAGGGGCTACGAGCAGTACTTC.

This chain links TRBV5-1 with TRBJ2-7, with 16 bases fitting TRBD2. V lost 3 bases and J lost 0; bases outside the gene matches: 6. CDR1 SGHRS and CDR2 YFSETQ come from the germline V gene. CDR3 length equals 18 residues. CDR3 loop: CASSSGLAGGPSSYEQYF. The CDR3 DNA follows: TGCGCCAGCAGCTCGGGACTAGCGGGAGGGCCATCCTCCTACGAGCAGTACTTC.

This chain uses TRBV6-5 with TRBJ1-2; D is undetermined. The length of the CDR3 is 14 residues. Germline-derived CDR1 and CDR2 are MNHEY and SVGAGI. The CDR3 DNA sequence: TGTGCGACCCGTATCGGTCGCGGTAACTATGGCTACACCTTC. The encoded protein is CATRIGRGNYGYTF.

V and J are TRBV27 and TRBJ2-3; 11 bases are shared with TRBD2. Looked up from germline, CDR1 is MNHEY and CDR2 is SMNVEV (reference sequence). CDR3 length: 16 residues. V was pared by 5 bases and J by 0 bases, with 4 bases of the junction left unmatched. CDR3 residues: CASSKIAGGSTDTQYF. CDR3 DNA: TGTGCCAGCAGTAAAATAGCGGGGGGGAGCACAGATACGCAGTATTTT.

The rearrangement joins TRBV7-3 to TRBJ2-3; perhaps TRBD1 as D (5 bases). Germline lookup yields CDR1 SGHTA and CDR2 FQGTGA. The CDR3 totals 15 residues. Trimming removed 0 bases from V and 4 bases from J, with 11 bases in between. The chain's CDR3 is CASSLTETAPDTQYF. CDR3 DNA sequence: TGTGCCAGCAGCTTAACGGAGACAGCGCCAGATACGCAGTATTTT.

This chain joins TRBV27 and TRBJ2-7; 8 bases line up with TRBD2. Unmatched junction bases numbered 7, after V lost 2 bases and J lost 1 base. CDR1 MNHEY and CDR2 SMNVEV come from the germline V gene (reference sequence). The CDR3 totals 16 residues. As DNA, the CDR3 is TGTGCCAGCAGTTTAGGACGGGGGGGTCATTCCTACGAGCAGTACTTC. This codes for CASSLGRGGHSYEQYF.

The CDR3 region is CASRPDRGDEQFF. CDR3 nucleotides: TGTGCCAGCAGGCCCGACAGGGGTGATGAGCAGTTCTTC. The chain is built from TRBV12-3 or TRBV12-4 and TRBJ2-1, with TRBD1 matching over 8 bases. The CDR3 has 13 amino acids. V was clipped by 6 bases and J by 8 bases; unmatched bases: 6.

This clone was detected only once. The chain employs TRBV28 and TRBJ2-7, with D unclear. The CDR3 contains 11 residues. From germline, CDR1 is MDHEN and CDR2 SYDVKM. Deletions cut 7 bases from V and 7 bases from J, with 11 bases between. In nucleotides, the CDR3 is TGTGCCAGCACCATGGGCTGGGAGCAGTACTTC. Translation gives CASTMGWEQYF.

The V call is TRBV19, the J call TRBJ1-1; weak D call: TRBD1 (6 bases). Trimming left V 7 bases short and J 2 bases short, with 17 bases between. CDR1 is LNHDA, CDR2 SQIVND, per germline (reference sequence). The CDR3 is 15 amino acids. DNA for the CDR3: TGTGCCAGTACCATAGGGAGGGGGGCCAACACTGAAGCTTTCTTT. Protein product: CASTIGRGANTEAFF.

CDR3 protein: CASSTGTGSNQPQHF. The CDR3 bases are TGTGCCAGTAGTACCGGGACAGGGAGTAATCAGCCCCAGCATTTT. The chain uses TRBV19 and TRBJ1-5; the match to TRBD1 covers 9 bases. The CDR3 consists of 15 residues. The germline gives CDR1 LNHDA, CDR2 SQIVND (reference sequence). The V and J ends lost 4 bases and 4 bases, in that order; junction bases with no gene match: 5.

This clone occurred a few times. In nucleotides, the CDR3 is TGTGCCAGCAGTTCCGACCTCGGGACTAGCCTGAGTGGTGAGCAGTACTTC. Protein product: CASSSDLGTSLSGEQYF. The V call is TRBV27, the J call TRBJ2-7; TRBD2 aligns across 9 bases. Germline V CDR1 and CDR2: MNHEY, SMNVEV (reference sequence). This CDR3 has 17 residues. V gave up 4 bases and J gave up 7 bases; unmatched junction bases: 17.

The chain is built from TRBV24-1 and TRBJ2-3; TRBD2 might be the D (5 bases). Trimming took 4 bases from V and 2 from J, leaving 12 bases between them. The CDR3 is made up of 15 amino acids. Germline V lookup: CDR1 KGHDR, CDR2 SFDVKD. Written as DNA, the CDR3 is TGTGCCACCAGTGACCGCGACTACTACACAGATACGCAGTATTTT. Translated: CATSDRDYYTDTQYF.

This clone showed up just a few times. V and J are TRBV2 and TRBJ2-2; TRBD1 might be the D (5 bases). Germline lookup yields CDR1 SNHLY and CDR2 FYNNEI. V lost 5 bases, J lost 9 bases, and 7 bases lay in between. This CDR3 comprises 11 residues. DNA of the CDR3: TGTGCCAGCAGTAGGGGCCGGGAGCTGTTTTTT. Protein: CASSRGRELFF.

In DNA, the CDR3 is TGTGCCAGCAGGTGGACAGGGACGGACTATGGCTACACCTTC. This sequence encodes CASRWTGTDYGYTF. The chain couples TRBV6-5 to TRBJ1-2; TRBD1 agrees at 8 bases. Trimming at V came to 6 bases and at J to 3 bases, leaving 6 bases not matched to a gene. The CDR3 is 14 amino acids. CDR1 is MNHEY and CDR2 is SVGAGI in the germline V gene.

The rearrangement uses TRBV5-5 and TRBJ1-5, with a tentative D call TRBD1 (6 bases). Germline loops: CDR1 SGHKS, CDR2 YYEKEE (reference sequence). Trimming left V 0 bases short and J 0 bases short, with 7 bases between. There are 15 residues in the CDR3. Here the CDR3 DNA reads TGTGCCAGCAGCTTGGTAGGGGGTAGCAATCAGCCCCAGCATTTT. This encodes CASSLVGGSNQPQHF.

V and J are TRBV25-1 and TRBJ2-5; D unresolved. The CDR3 has 13 residues. The germline CDR1 and CDR2 sequences are MGHDK and SYGVNS. The ends were cut back, 3 bases at V and 6 bases at J, with 11 bases in the middle. CDR3 in amino acids: CASSDLIAKTQYF. CDR3 coding DNA: TGTGCCAGCAGTGATTTGATAGCAAAGACCCAGTACTTC.

The CDR3 DNA sequence: TGTGCCAGCAGCTTTCTCACTAGCGGGAAAAGCACAGATACGCAGTATTTT. Translating gives CASSFLTSGKSTDTQYF. The chain recombines TRBV13 with TRBJ2-3; 10 nucleotides line up with TRBD2. The CDR3 runs 17 residues. Germline values: CDR1 PRHDT, CDR2 FYEKMQ (reference sequence). The ends lost 3 bases at V and 0 bases at J; junction bases unmatched: 6. Variable domain in full (rest from reference TRBV13 and TRBJ2-3): AAGVIQSPRHLIKEKRETATLKCYPIPRHDTVYWYQQGPGQDPQFLISFYEKMQSDKGSIPDRFSAQQFSDYHSELNMSSLELGDSALYFCASSFLTSGKSTDTQYFGPGTRLTVL.

In this sample, this clone turned up a few times. The rearrangement uses TRBV4-3 and TRBJ2-2, with 9 bases aligning to TRBD2. Per the germline V gene, CDR1 is LGHNA and CDR2 is YSLEER. V lost 1 base and J lost 1; bases outside the gene matches: 7. The CDR3 loop spans 18 amino acids. CDR3 sequence (DNA): TGCGCCAGCAGCCAAGGAAGGGGAGCGGGGGGGAACACCGGGGAGCTGTTTTTT. Protein: CASSQGRGAGGNTGELFF.

This chain connects TRBV5-6 to TRBJ2-7, with D possibly being TRBD2 (6 bases). The CDR3 is 16 amino acids. V was trimmed by 4 bases and J by 0 bases, leaving 17 bases between them. CDR1 is SGHDT, CDR2 YYEEEE, per germline. CDR3 sequence reads: CASSPGDFFNSYEQYF. As DNA, the CDR3 is TGTGCCAGCAGCCCCGGGGACTTCTTTAACTCCTACGAGCAGTACTTC.

This clone was counted only a few times. This sequence joins TRBV7-2 and TRBJ2-1, with 8 bases fitting TRBD2. V shed 3 bases, J shed 0 bases, and the junction held 4 bases outside the gene matches. Germline CDR1 reads SGHTA; CDR2 reads FQGNSA. The CDR3 runs 16 residues. The CDR3 here is CASSFSGMSSYNEQFF. CDR3 bases: TGTGCCAGCAGCTTTAGCGGGATGAGCTCCTACAATGAGCAGTTCTTC.

The DNA for the CDR3 is TGTGCCAGCAGCCAAGAGGCTAGTTTGGAGACCCAGTACTTC. Residues: CASSQEASLETQYF. V usage is TRBV4-2 and J usage is TRBJ2-5; no definite D call. Trimming left V 0 bases short and J 5 bases short, with 10 bases between. The CDR3 loop spans 14 amino acids. Per the germline V gene, CDR1 is LGHNA and CDR2 is YNFKEQ.

The rearrangement links TRBV18 to TRBJ2-3, with TRBD2 identical over 9 bases. The CDR3 covers 15 residues. CDR1 is KGHSH, CDR2 LQKENI, per germline. The trim removed 3 bases at V and 2 bases at J, leaving 3 bases unmatched. The CDR3 loop reads CASSPLAGPTDTQYF. CDR3 sequence (DNA): TGTGCCAGCTCACCGCTAGCGGGACCCACAGATACGCAGTATTTT.

The rearrangement uses TRBV2 and TRBJ2-1; TRBD2 matches 10 bases. V was clipped by 2 bases and J by 6 bases; unmatched bases: 4. There are 15 residues in the CDR3. Germline V CDR1 and CDR2: SNHLY, FYNNEI. The CDR3 loop reads CASSENLAGVNEQFF. In DNA, the CDR3 is TGTGCCAGCAGTGAAAACCTAGCGGGAGTCAATGAGCAGTTCTTC.

This chain links TRBV7-2 with TRBJ1-2, with a weak D call TRBD1 (5 bases). Per the germline V gene, CDR1 is SGHTA and CDR2 is FQGNSA. The CDR3 extends over 18 amino acids. V lost 7 bases, J lost 0 bases, and 24 bases lay in between. CDR3 DNA sequence: TGTGCCAGCAACAGGCGAGCCTTCGACGGCGCTGCTAACTATGGCTACACCTTC. It specifies CASNRRAFDGAANYGYTF.

The count of this clone is one. This sequence joins TRBV19 and TRBJ1-5; 8 nucleotides line up with TRBD1. The CDR3 is 16 residues long. V lost 5 bases and J lost 0; bases outside the gene matches: 6. Germline V gene sequence: CDR1 LNHDA, CDR2 SQIVND (reference sequence). The CDR3 DNA sequence: TGTGCCAGTAGTCCGCTGGACAGGGTTAGCAATCAGCCCCAGCATTTT. Its protein is CASSPLDRVSNQPQHF. Complete variable domain (other parts from reference TRBV19 and TRBJ1-5): DGGITQSPKYLFRKEGQNVTLSCEQNLNHDAMYWYRQDPGQGLRLIYYSQIVNDFQKGDIAEGYSVSREKKESFPLTVTSAQKNPTAFYLCASSPLDRVSNQPQHFGDGTRLSIL.

This clone was picked up one time. The CDR3 sequence is CASSLDSLYGYTF. The CDR3 DNA is TGTGCCAGCAGCTTGGACTCCCTTTATGGCTACACCTTC. The rearrangement links TRBV7-2 to TRBJ1-2; D is uncertain. The length of the CDR3 is 13 residues. V was pared by 3 bases and J by 5 bases, with 10 bases between. In germline, CDR1 is SGHTA, CDR2 FQGNSA.

This chain links TRBV5-4 with TRBJ2-1; 8 nucleotides align to TRBD2. From germline, CDR1 is SGHNT and CDR2 YYREEE (reference sequence). This CDR3 spans 15 amino acids. V shed 1 base and J 6 bases; nucleotides not matched to a gene: 6. CDR3 coding DNA: TGTGCCAGCAGCTTGCCGGGACTAGGGGCCAATGAGCAGTTCTTC. Translation: CASSLPGLGANEQFF. The full variable domain, its missing parts supplied by reference TRBV5-4 and TRBJ2-1, is ETGVTQSPTHLIKTRGQQVTLRCSSQSGHNTVSWYQQALGQGPQFIFQYYREEENGRGNFPPRFSGLQFPNYSSELNVNALELDDSALYLCASSLPGLGANEQFFGPGTRLTVL.